The entry that follows covers one T cell receptor (beta chain) sequence. Its antigen is not identified. The CDR3 has 13 amino acids. Germline assignment: CDR1 SGHVS and CDR2 FNYEAQ. V was clipped by 6 bases and J by 8 bases, with 16 bases between them. This record belongs to a study of shared clonotypes between healthy human individuals. Across the study: The cohort comprised a couple of women and a few men. Their ages spanned 18 to 49 years. Study outcomes and limitations: Blood alone was sampled, and tissue repertoires likely differ.

TCRdb's table, derived via immunoSEQ multiplex PCR, lists solely in-frame clones and lacks some. The sample lists some 1,600,000 clones, 95% to 99% seen once, with less than 0.55% in the top ten. The sample taken for sequencing was naive CD4+ T cells sorted from blood. Sample subset: CD45RA+ positively selected. The chain employs TRBV7-6 and TRBJ1-2, with a possible D match to TRBD1 (6 bases). The TCR originated in a man aged 25-45 years in good health. In DNA form, the CDR3 reads TGTGCCAGCAGTTCAGTCGACAGGCGCGGCTACACCTTC. As protein: CASSSVDRRGYTF.